A few counts support the clone carrying this TCR beta chain. The target antigen is unknown. These data come from a study of response to subunit inactivated influenza vaccine. This CDR3 spans 18 amino acids. Trimming removed 6 bases from V and 0 bases from J; junction bases left unmatched: 5. Germline V gene lookup returns CDR1 SNHLY and CDR2 FYNNEI. MiXCR was run by TCRdb on the RT-PCR reads, yielding one entry per CDR3 protein. The table records 300,000 to 350,000 distinct CDR3 sequences, around 20% of them present only once. Study conclusions and caveats: Authors suggested each seasonal influenza vaccination recruits few new T cells.

This clonotype originated in a man aged 45-69 years who received an inactivated influenza vaccine. This specimen was PBMCs from blood, taken 21 months after vaccination. The chain carries TRBV2 and TRBJ2-2, with 15 bases aligning to TRBD2. This chain's CDR3 is CASRTGLAGGTNTGELFF. CDR3 coding DNA: TGTGCCAGCAGGACGGGACTAGCGGGGGGAACGAACACCGGGGAGCTGTTTTTT.